This entry is about one TCR beta chain. The data stem from a study of blood T cell repertoires in COVID-19. Study-level information: From the United States, Italy and Spain came samples of acute and convalescent COVID-19. The cDNA or gDNA used as material had been derived from T cells, B-cell-depleted T cells, or PBMCs.

The protocol was immunoSEQ multiplex PCR, while the TCRdb copy is restricted to in-frame clones and leaves out a portion. The profile shows more than 50,000 clones, about 76% of them singletons. The origin of this receptor is a man between 65 and 79 years old with active or convalescent COVID-19. Sequences were obtained from peripheral blood.

The CDR3 reads CAFLNRGINEKLFF. CDR3 DNA sequence: TGTGCCTTCTTAAACAGGGGGATTAATGAAAAACTGTTTTTT. This rearrangement joins TRBV30 to TRBJ1-4; 8 bases align to TRBD1. V shed 7 bases, J shed 4 bases, and the junction held 8 bases outside the gene matches. This CDR3 spans 14 amino acids. Per germline, CDR1 GTSNPN and CDR2 SVGIG (reference sequence).